Shown below are 7 T cell receptor beta chains from a single sample sequenced in a study of blood T cell repertoires in COVID-19 (dated by TCRdb to 2018 to 2021). Libraries were made using the immunoSEQ multiplex PCR assay. TCRdb retrieved this table from immuneACCESS and kept in-frame rearrangements only. Not all clones are present; in checked studies, unresolved V genes account for under half, and no reason is known for the remainder. The sample table holds some 270,000 clones, of which approximately 89% were seen once. 4.6% of the sample comes from the top ten. Input material: peripheral blood. These TCRs come from a woman between 35 and 50 years old who had recovered from COVID-19.

The chain recombines TRBV9 with TRBJ2-1, with 9 bases fitting TRBD2. The trim removed 2 bases at V and 5 bases at J, leaving 5 bases unmatched. Germline CDR1 SGDLS, CDR2 YYNGEE. CDR3 length equals 15 residues. CDR3 nucleotides: TGTGCCAGCAGCGTTGTGGCTAGCGGGAACAATGAGCAGTTCTTC. Translating it yields CASSVVASGNNEQFF.

The rearrangement joins TRBV27 to TRBJ2-7, with D possibly being TRBD2 (5 bases). The CDR3 contains 13 residues. Germline V gene lookup returns CDR1 MNHEY and CDR2 SMNVEV (reference sequence). The CDR3 nucleotides read TGTGCCAGCAGAGCCGGAGGCTCCAACGAGCAGTACGTC. Protein product: CASRAGGSNEQYV.

V and J are TRBV5-4 and TRBJ1-2; 7 bases agree with TRBD1. The germline V gene has CDR1 SGHNT and CDR2 YYREEE (reference sequence). V lost 3 bases and J lost 0; bases outside the gene matches: 8. The CDR3 consists of 16 residues. CDR3 loop: CASSYPGDRANYGYTF. The DNA for the CDR3 is TGTGCCAGCAGCTACCCGGGGGACAGAGCTAACTATGGCTACACCTTC.

The V call is TRBV11-2, the J call TRBJ2-3; TRBD2 agrees at 11 bases. The CDR3 length is 17 residues. J was trimmed by 3 bases and V by 5 bases; bases with no gene match: 10. Germline V gene data show CDR1 as SGHAT and CDR2 as FQNNGV. The chain's CDR3 is CASSLGIAGGATDTQYF. The CDR3 DNA follows: TGTGCCAGCAGCCTAGGAATAGCGGGGGGGGCGACAGATACGCAGTATTTT. Combining the CDR3 with reference TRBV11-2 and TRBJ2-3 gives the whole variable domain EAGVAQSPRYKIIEKRQSVAFWCNPISGHATLYWYQQILGQGPKLLIQFQNNGVVDDSQLPKDRFSAERLKGVDSTLKIQPAKLEDSAVYLCASSLGIAGGATDTQYFGPGTRLTVL.

V is TRBV29-1 and J is TRBJ1-2; D is uncertain. The germline V gene encodes CDR1 SQVTM and CDR2 ANQGSEA. CDR3 length: 14 amino acids. V was shortened by 3 bases and J by 4 bases, with 15 bases between the two germline ends. The CDR3: CSVDSPSRPYGYTF. The CDR3, as DNA: TGCAGCGTTGATAGCCCCTCGCGCCCCTATGGCTACACCTTC.

The chain joins TRBV7-2 to TRBJ2-7, with D possibly matching TRBD1 (5 bases). Germline V lookup: CDR1 SGHTA, CDR2 FQGNSA. The V end was cut by 1 base, the J end by 6 bases, with 16 bases between. The CDR3 extends over 15 amino acids. CDR3 DNA sequence: TGTGCCAGCAGCTTAGGCCTAGGGGTTAGGTCCGAGCAGTACGTC. Translation gives CASSLGLGVRSEQYV.

The chain uses TRBV9 and TRBJ2-3, with D possibly TRBD1 on 6 matching bases. The CDR3 consists of 16 residues. Germline CDR1 SGDLS, CDR2 YYNGEE. V dropped 0 bases and J dropped 1 base, with 12 bases sitting between them. As DNA, the CDR3 is TGTGCCAGCAGCGTAGCAGGGGCTCCCGGCACAGATACGCAGTATTTT. Protein product: CASSVAGAPGTDTQYF.